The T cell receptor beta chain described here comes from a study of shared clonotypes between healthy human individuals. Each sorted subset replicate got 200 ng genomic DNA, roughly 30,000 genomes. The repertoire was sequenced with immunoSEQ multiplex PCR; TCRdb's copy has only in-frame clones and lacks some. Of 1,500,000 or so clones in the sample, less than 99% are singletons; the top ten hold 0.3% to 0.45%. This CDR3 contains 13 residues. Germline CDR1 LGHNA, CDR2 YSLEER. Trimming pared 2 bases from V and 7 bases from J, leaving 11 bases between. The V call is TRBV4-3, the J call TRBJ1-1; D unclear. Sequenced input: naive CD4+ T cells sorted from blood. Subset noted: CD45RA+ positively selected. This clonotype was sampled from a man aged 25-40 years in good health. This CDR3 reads CASSQILSGEAFF. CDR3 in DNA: TGCGCCAGCAGCCAAATTTTAAGCGGTGAAGCTTTCTTT.